Included here is one T cell receptor beta chain sequence, with context. Its antigen is as yet unknown. This specimen belongs to a study of CD8 T cells in ankylosing spondylitis. The length of the CDR3 is 14 residues. The germline gives CDR1 MNHEY, CDR2 SMNVEV (reference sequence). V was shortened by 5 bases and J by 0 bases, with 9 bases between the two germline ends. General observations from the study: Characteristic of ankylosing spondylitis blood, it appeared, was a TCR beta motif comprising several highly homologous variants.

The authors made TCR beta libraries by quantitative 5'-RACE with molecular barcodes. TCRdb passed the 5' RACE reads through MiXCR, listing each CDR3 protein once. The data hold fewer than 450,000 distinct CDR3 sequences, with roughly a sixth observed a single time. V gene TRBV27 combines with J gene TRBJ2-3; D not resolved. Sequencing was done on a sample of blood, either unsorted or a sorted T cell fraction (not recorded which). This receptor was identified in a male donor with ankylosing spondylitis. CDR3 coding DNA: TGTGCCAGCAGTGCCCAGGTTAGCACAGATACGCAGTATTTT. It yields the protein CASSAQVSTDTQYF.